A selection of T cell receptor beta chains follows, all from one sample in a study of T-cell memory formation after mild COVID-19. MiXCR, run by TCRdb on the 5' RACE reads, gives a single entry per CDR3 protein. The sample includes about 560,000 distinct CDR3 sequences, about 22% of them seen just once. Specimen: PBMCs or a T cell subset sorted from them (not recorded which). All receptors derive from an adult woman who had mild COVID-19 (a few samples of this study predate the infection). Cell type and time point are not known. Each CDR3 is given with its conserved first and last residue. The D gene is left open where the match is weak. Clone sizes are given selectively: once, few, many, or a class where the clone is expanded.

>TRBJ1-3|-|few|TRBV4-3
TGCGCCAGCAGCCAAACGACAGCAAGGATTTCTGGAAACACCATATATTTT
CASSQTTARISGNTIYF
>TRBJ2-7|TRBD1|-|TRBV13
TGTGCCAGCACCTCTGGGGGACAGGGGGCACGGGAGCAGTACTTC
CASTSGGQGAREQYF
>TRBJ2-5|TRBD2|once|TRBV11-3
TGTGCCAGCAGCTCACCCTTCTACCGACTAGCGGGGCACCAAGAGACCCAGTACTTC
CASSSPFYRLAGHQETQYF
>TRBJ2-1|-|once|TRBV5-1
TGCGCCAGCAGCTTGGCCGGAGGGAATCGCAATGAGCAGTTCTTC
CASSLAGGNRNEQFF
>TRBJ2-5|-|few|TRBV28
TGTGCCAGCAGACGCGACGTCGCCGCCCAAGAGACCCAGTACTTC
CASRRDVAAQETQYF
>TRBJ2-2|TRBD1|-|TRBV5-1
TGCGCCAGCAGCTTTGGGGACAGGGATACCGGGGAGCTGTTTTTT
CASSFGDRDTGELFF
>TRBJ2-7|TRBD2|few|TRBV7-9
TGTGCCAGCAGCCATCTAGCGGCTTCCTACGAGCAGTACTTC
CASSHLAASYEQYF
>TRBJ2-1|-|few|TRBV4-2
TGTGCCAGCAGCCGGAAGCCCTTTTCTACTTCCTCGGACACCCGACTCTACAATGAGCAGTTCTTC
CASSRKPFSTSSDTRLYNEQFF
>TRBJ2-1|-|-|TRBV12-3/TRBV12-4
TGTGCCAGCAGTAGAGCTGGGTCGGTGACCCTCAGGGAGCAGTTCTTC
CASSRAGSVTLREQFF
>TRBJ2-2|-|once|TRBV24-1
TGTGCCACCAGTTCGGAGGCCAATCTGGGCGCCGGGGAGCTGTTTTTT
CATSSEANLGAGELFF
>TRBJ2-7|TRBD1|-|TRBV7-9
TGTGCCAGCAGCTTAGCGACAGGGCCCTACGAGCAGTACTTC
CASSLATGPYEQYF
>TRBJ2-7|TRBD1|few|TRBV6-2/TRBV6-3
TGTGCCAGCTCCTCAACCGGGACAGGGATCTACGAGCAGTACTTC
CASSSTGTGIYEQYF
>TRBJ1-2|-|-|TRBV11-2
TGTGCCAGCAGCCTAGAGCAGGGATACTATGGCTACACCTTC
CASSLEQGYYGYTF
>TRBJ2-3|-|few|TRBV9
TGTGCCAGCAGCGTAGCCCCACGGGCCCACCACACAGATACGCAGTATTTT
CASSVAPRAHHTDTQYF
>TRBJ1-1|TRBD1|-|TRBV3-1
TGTGCCAGCAGCCGAGCGGGACAGATAAACACTGAAGCTTTCTTT
CASSRAGQINTEAFF
>TRBJ2-1|TRBD2|few|TRBV4-1
TGCGCCAGCAGCCGAAGCGGGAGGCGCTCCTACAATGAGCAGTTCTTC
CASSRSGRRSYNEQFF